Shown below are 8 T cell receptor beta chains from a single sample sequenced in a study of CD8 T cells in ankylosing spondylitis. TCRdb reprocessed the 5' RACE reads via MiXCR and lists one record per CDR3 protein. The repertoire holds 200,000 or so distinct CDR3 sequences, with 10% to 15% as singletons. Sample: blood, either unsorted or a sorted T cell fraction (not recorded which). These receptor sequences come from a female donor with ankylosing spondylitis or in good health (not recorded which).

The table lists this clonotype with many counts. The chain combines TRBV29-1 with TRBJ2-5; D uncertain. The CDR3 extends over 13 amino acids. The germline V gene encodes CDR1 SQVTM and CDR2 ANQGSEA. V shed 3 bases and J shed 3 bases, with 11 bases lying between them. The CDR3 DNA follows: TGCAGCGTTGAGTTGGGTCTAGAAGAGACCCAGTACTTC. Its protein product is CSVELGLEETQYF.

This clonotype turned up a few times. The chain employs TRBV30 and TRBJ1-1; TRBD1 agrees at 9 bases. After removal of 6 bases from V and 0 bases from J, the junction contained 5 bases not matched to a gene. The CDR3 runs 14 residues. Germline V gene lookup returns CDR1 GTSNPN and CDR2 SVGIG (reference sequence). This CDR3 is CACRDREMNTEAFF. The CDR3 nucleotides read TGTGCCTGTCGGGACAGGGAGATGAACACTGAAGCTTTCTTT.

This clonotype was observed a handful of times. This chain connects TRBV6-4 to TRBJ2-3; 9 bases match TRBD2. V shed 5 bases, J shed 2 bases, and the junction held 5 bases outside the gene matches. The CDR3 has 15 amino acids. Germline values: CDR1 MRHNA, CDR2 SNTAGT. The CDR3 region has the DNA TGTGCCAGCAGTAAGACTAGCGGATACACAGATACGCAGTATTTT. Translation: CASSKTSGYTDTQYF.

This clonotype was seen repeatedly, ten times or more. The J gene is TRBJ2-7, the V gene TRBV28; maybe TRBD1 (6 bases). CDR3 length: 12 amino acids. The germline CDR1 and CDR2 sequences are MDHEN and SYDVKM. V gave up 8 bases and J gave up 3 bases, with 11 bases separating them. The CDR3 sequence: CASEGVVYEQYF. CDR3 nucleotides: TGTGCCAGCGAGGGGGTCGTCTACGAGCAGTACTTC. The full variable domain, in which reference TRBV28 and TRBJ2-7 provide the parts outside the CDR3, is DVKVTQSSRYLVKRTGEKVFLECVQDMDHENMFWYRQDPGLGLRLIYFSYDVKMKEKGDIPEGYSVSREKKERFSLILESASTNQTSMYLCASEGVVYEQYFGPGTRLTVT.

This clonotype was detected ten times or more. V and J are TRBV5-1 and TRBJ1-1, with a weak D call TRBD1 (5 bases). CDR3 size: 12 residues. CDR1 is SGHRS and CDR2 is YFSETQ in the germline V gene. V lost 4 bases, J lost 7 bases, and 11 bases lay in between. The CDR3 bases are TGCGCCAGCAGCGCCGGGACGGGTGAAGCTTTCTTT. Residues: CASSAGTGEAFF.

This clonotype was detected ten times or more. This rearrangement joins TRBV6-1 to TRBJ2-3; 7 nucleotides agree with TRBD2. V dropped 6 bases and J dropped 2; count of bases not matched to a gene: 11. Looked up from germline, CDR1 is MNHNS and CDR2 is SASEGT. CDR3 length: 16 amino acids. The CDR3 bases are TGTGCCAGCAGCCCTGGGGCGGGAGACTACACAGATACGCAGTATTTT. It yields the protein CASSPGAGDYTDTQYF.

Concerning this clonotype itself: This may arise from a read error, as a much more abundant clone is one base away. V gene TRBV7-2 combines with J gene TRBJ1-2; no definite D call. This CDR3 has 13 residues. The germline gives CDR1 SGHTA, CDR2 FQGNSA. CDR3 nucleotides: TGTGCCAGCGGCTTAGGAAACAACTATGGCTACACCTTC. It yields the protein CASGLGNNYGYTF.

This clonotype has a count of ten or more. The CDR3 here is CASSSSRGFLGSPLHF. The CDR3 DNA sequence: TGTGCCAGCAGTTCCTCGCGGGGGTTTCTAGGTTCACCCCTCCACTTT. The V call is TRBV27, the J call TRBJ1-6; weak D call: TRBD1 (5 bases). This CDR3 spans 16 amino acids. Germline values: CDR1 MNHEY, CDR2 SMNVEV (reference sequence). Trimming took off 4 bases at V and 9 bases at J, with 19 bases between the two ends.